The TCR beta chain described here comes from a study of blood T cells in healthy people across ages (dated by TCRdb to 2015 to 2017). With respect to the entire study: In model experiments, template switching captured about one uniquely barcoded TCR beta cDNA molecule for every two T cells. Age-related changes in TCR beta repertoire diversity were measured in the study by deep sequencing normalized with unique cDNA molecular identifiers. The donors were divided into four age groups: young (average roughly 15 years), middle-aged (about 40), aged (about 56) and long-lived (82). Donors of different ages were randomly distributed across sequencing lanes to avoid experimental bias. Two additional independent replicas of 1 million unique cDNA reads from the same blood draw were analyzed for two donors (one aged 18 to 29 and one aged 80 or older). What the study reported, not specific to this receptor: The percentage of naive T cells measured by flow cytometry correlated strongly with observed TCR beta diversity. Estimates of total diversity based on one million sequenced T cells were considered lower bounds and underestimates. Observed TCR beta diversity per million T cells fell roughly linearly with age, and a significant reduction was already apparent by age roughly 41. Because the CMV infection status of the donors was unknown, age-related changes in expanded clonotypes may potentially have been confounded. The long-lived group showed more naive CD4+ T cells, fewer expanded clones and increased TCR diversity than the aged group, suggesting age selection. Since profiling was done on bulk unsorted PBMCs, naive and antigen-experienced compartments could not be conclusively compared.

Comments on this clonotype: Its target antigen remains unknown. An end of the junction does not agree with germline; a read error may underlie this.

Preparation of the library involved 5' RACE. These reads were obtained on an Illumina HiSeq 2500. The second PCR ran for roughly 7 to 11 cycles and used a J-beta primer mix along with a sample-barcoded 5' primer. Each TCR beta cDNA molecule received a unique molecular identifier from a template-switch 5' adaptor carrying 12 random nucleotides. At least 3 million CDR3-containing paired-end reads were obtained from each sample. First-strand cDNA was synthesized from all RNA with the Mint cDNA synthesis kit, primed by a TRBC-specific oligonucleotide. Following uracil-DNA glycosylase treatment, a first 18-cycle PCR with universal primers M1SS and BC2_uni_R was performed on all cDNA. The original methods were these. Each sample was normalized by randomly selecting 1 million high-quality reads, each carrying a distinct molecular identifier. Reads sharing molecular identifiers were discarded rather than binned into consensus sequences. MiTCR, set to a Q25 quality threshold and the strictest error-elimination algorithm, was used for CDR3 identification, clonotype clustering and error correction. Lower-bound total TCR beta diversity was estimated with a nonparametric unseen species model using Euler transformation. TCRdb took the public reads, trimmed them with fastp at Q25, ran MiXCR for clone calling and kept in-frame beta chains. Entries that share a CDR3 protein sequence are merged under the most common genes and DNA. It is TCRdb's table, rather than the study itself, that gives the V and J calls and clone size. The sample table records 1 million or so distinct CDR3 sequences; 35% to 50% of these occur just once. The ten top clones hold around 18% of the sample.

The 39 donors, aged about 6 to 95 years, were systemically healthy Caucasian individuals from Russia. Each donor gave around 9.5 milliliters of peripheral blood, collected into EDTA-treated Vacutainer tubes. Ficoll-Paque density-gradient centrifugation was used to isolate PBMCs, with at least 7 million per sample. Trizol reagent was used to extract total RNA from PBMCs, with at least 5.5 micrograms per sample. For every donor, flow cytometry on a PBMC aliquot measured the percentage of naive CD45RAhigh/CD27high T cells. CDR1 and CDR2, looked up from the germline V gene, are SGHTA and FQGTGA. CDR3 length: 14 amino acids, cysteine to phenylalanine. The retained sequence is limited to the CDR3, 42 bases, with the frame set at the first base.

This clonotype originated in a woman aged 60-75 years in good health. The sequence links TRBV7-3 to TRBJ2-2, with TRBD1 tentatively as D gene (6 bases match). Sequenced: blood. The bases read TGTGCCAGCAGCAATTCACCGGGACAAGGGGACCTGTTTTTT. Its protein product is CASSNSPGQGDLFF. Where the CDR3 stops, the reference TRBV7-3 and TRBJ2-2 genes take over; the full variable domain is GAGVSQTPSNKVTEKGKYVELRCDPISGHTALYWYRQSLGQGPEFLIYFQGTGAADDSGLPNDRFFAVRPEGSVSTLKIQRTERGDSAVYLCASSNSPGQGDLFFGEGSRLTVL.